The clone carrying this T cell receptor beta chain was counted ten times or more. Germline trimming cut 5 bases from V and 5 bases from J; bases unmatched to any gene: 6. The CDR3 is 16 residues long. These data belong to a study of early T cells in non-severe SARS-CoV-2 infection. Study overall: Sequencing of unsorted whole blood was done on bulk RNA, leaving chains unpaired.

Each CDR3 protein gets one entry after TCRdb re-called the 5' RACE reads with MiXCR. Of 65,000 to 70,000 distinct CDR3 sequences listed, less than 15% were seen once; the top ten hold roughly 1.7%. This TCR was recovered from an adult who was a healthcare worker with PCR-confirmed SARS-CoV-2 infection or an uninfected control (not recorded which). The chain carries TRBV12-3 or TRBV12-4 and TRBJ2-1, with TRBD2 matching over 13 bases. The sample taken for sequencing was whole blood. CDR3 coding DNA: TGTGCCAGCAGTACCCGGACTAGCGGGGGACACAATGAGCAGTTCTTC. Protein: CASSTRTSGGHNEQFF.